Following are 25 T cell receptor beta chains from one sample sequenced in a study of blood T cell repertoires in COVID-19. The protocol was immunoSEQ multiplex PCR, while the TCRdb copy is restricted to in-frame clones and leaves out a portion. The sample holds around 250,000 clones, around 78% seen once. Source material: peripheral blood. All receptors come from a man between 60 and 70 years old who had recovered from COVID-19.

The DNA of the CDR3 is TGTGCCTGGAGTCCAGGGAACTATGGCTACACCTTC. Residues: CAWSPGNYGYTF. The rearrangement joins TRBV30 to TRBJ1-2, with TRBD1 as a possible D gene (5 bases). The CDR3 runs 12 residues. Germline V gives CDR1 GTSNPN, CDR2 SVGIG (reference sequence). V lost 2 bases to trimming and J lost 2 bases, with 6 bases between them.

This rearrangement joins TRBV18 to TRBJ2-7, with 9 bases lining up with TRBD2. The junction had 4 bases not matched to a gene; V was cut back by 5 bases and J by 2 bases. The CDR3 is 14 residues long. The V gene's germline CDR1 is KGHSH and CDR2 LQKENI. This chain's CDR3 is CASSGAGGTYEQYF. The CDR3 coding sequence is TGTGCCAGCTCAGGAGCGGGGGGCACCTACGAGCAGTACTTC.

This rearrangement joins TRBV15 to TRBJ1-4, with 9 nucleotides matching TRBD1. CDR3 size: 14 residues. Looked up from germline, CDR1 is LNHNV and CDR2 is YYDKDF (reference sequence). V dropped 6 bases and J dropped 10; count of bases not matched to a gene: 9. This CDR3 reads CATRAGQGRGKLFF. The CDR3 DNA reads TGTGCCACCAGAGCGGGACAGGGCCGTGGAAAACTGTTTTTT.

The CDR3 DNA reads as TGTGCCAGCAGCGGGACAGACTATGGCTACACCTTC. Translated: CASSGTDYGYTF. The gene calls are TRBV5-8 and TRBJ1-2, with 7 bases identical to TRBD1. Germline loops: CDR1 SGHTS, CDR2 YDEGEE. The CDR3 is 12 amino acids. V trimming: 4 bases; J trimming: 3 bases; junction bases outside the gene matches: 0.

The genes are TRBV18 and TRBJ1-1, with TRBD1 matching over 12 bases. This CDR3 is 19 amino acids long. J gave up 4 bases and V 1 base, and 13 bases lay outside the gene matches. Germline lookup yields CDR1 KGHSH and CDR2 LQKENI. CDR3 in DNA: TGTGCCAGCTCACCACTCCGGCCGGGACAGGGGGCGAGGAGCACTGAAGCTTTCTTT. Translated: CASSPLRPGQGARSTEAFF. The whole variable domain, remainder taken from reference TRBV18 and TRBJ1-1, is NAGVMQNPRHLVRRRGQEARLRCSPMKGHSHVYWYRQLPEEGLKFMVYLQKENIIDESGMPKERFSAEFPKEGPSILRIQQVVRGDSAAYFCASSPLRPGQGARSTEAFFGQGTRLTVV.

The gene calls are TRBV7-2 and TRBJ2-1, with 8 positions matching TRBD2. Germline V gene data show CDR1 as SGHTA and CDR2 as FQGNSA. The J segment lost 7 bases and the V segment lost 4 bases, leaving 12 bases of the junction unmatched. The CDR3 consists of 16 residues. CDR3 protein: CASSSGGARQPNEQFF. The CDR3, as DNA: TGTGCCAGCAGCTCGGGGGGGGCGCGACAACCTAATGAGCAGTTCTTC.

This chain connects TRBV5-1 to TRBJ1-2; the D gene is possibly TRBD1 (6 bases). From germline, CDR1 is SGHRS and CDR2 YFSETQ. V dropped 4 bases and J dropped 4 bases, with 17 bases sitting between them. The CDR3 consists of 15 residues. In DNA form, the CDR3 reads TGCGCCAGCAGCACAGGTCCGGGACAAAGCTATGGCTACACCTTC. It codes for CASSTGPGQSYGYTF.

The chain has TRBV7-2 and TRBJ2-2; D not certain. The CDR3 has 15 residues. The V gene lost 0 bases and the J gene lost 1 base, with 6 bases spanning the gap. Germline CDR1 SGHTA, CDR2 FQGNSA. The CDR3 protein is CASSLAQVNTGELFF. CDR3 nucleotide sequence: TGTGCCAGCAGCTTAGCGCAGGTGAACACCGGGGAGCTGTTTTTT.

This rearrangement joins TRBV3-1 (or the pseudogene TRBV3-2) to TRBJ2-7; possible D gene TRBD2, 7 bases. This CDR3 has 17 amino acids. The V end was cut by 0 bases, the J end by 2 bases, with 17 bases between. Germline lookup yields CDR1 LGHDT and CDR2 YNNKEL (reference sequence). CDR3 coding DNA: TGTGCCAGCAGCCAAGATCTAGGGGGGGGGCGCACCTACGAGCAGTACTTC. Amino acid sequence: CASSQDLGGGRTYEQYF.

This clone has just one count. The J gene is TRBJ2-3, the V gene TRBV24-1; D perhaps matches TRBD1 (6 bases). This CDR3 has 12 residues. V lost 7 bases and J 6 bases, leaving 10 bases between the germline ends. Germline CDR1 is KGHDR and CDR2 is SFDVKD. The CDR3 region has the DNA TGTGCCACCAGATCTACAGGGGATACGCAGTATTTT. It is translated as CATRSTGDTQYF.

This chain joins TRBV11-3 and TRBJ2-2; tentatively, D is TRBD1 (5 bases). The V gene lost 4 bases and the J gene lost 5 bases, with 20 bases spanning the gap. CDR1 is SGHNT and CDR2 is YENEEA in the germline V gene. The length of the CDR3 is 17 residues. The CDR3: CASSSRSTGKATGELFF. The CDR3, as DNA: TGTGCCAGCAGCTCCCGCAGCACAGGAAAAGCTACCGGGGAGCTGTTTTTT. Combining the CDR3 with reference TRBV11-3 and TRBJ2-2 gives the whole variable domain EAGVVQSPRYKIIEKKQPVAFWCNPISGHNTLYWYLQNLGQGPELLIRYENEEAVDDSQLPKDRFSAERLKGVDSTLKIQPAELGDSAVYLCASSSRSTGKATGELFFGEGSRLTVL.

The chain is built from TRBV3-1 (or the pseudogene TRBV3-2) and TRBJ2-1; D uncertain. The CDR3 spans 17 residues. Germline CDR1 reads LGHDT; CDR2 reads YNNKEL (reference sequence). The V end was cut by 4 bases, the J end by 4 bases, with 20 bases between. CDR3 amino acids: CASSPPPGGSTYNEQFF. For the CDR3, the DNA is TGTGCCAGCAGCCCCCCGCCGGGTGGGTCTACTTACAATGAGCAGTTCTTC.

The chain combines TRBV28 with TRBJ2-1, with 10 bases that match TRBD2. Germline V lookup: CDR1 MDHEN, CDR2 SYDVKM. V gave up 6 bases and J gave up 4 bases; unmatched junction bases: 9. This CDR3 is 16 amino acids long. CDR3 DNA: TGTGCCAGCAGGCCATTTAGCGGGGGGTGGTACAATGAGCAGTTCTTC. Protein sequence: CASRPFSGGWYNEQFF. Supplemented by reference TRBV28 and TRBJ2-1, the full variable domain reads DVKVTQSSRYLVKRTGEKVFLECVQDMDHENMFWYRQDPGLGLRLIYFSYDVKMKEKGDIPEGYSVSREKKERFSLILESASTNQTSMYLCASRPFSGGWYNEQFFGPGTRLTVL.

This rearrangement joins TRBV28 to TRBJ2-5; 10 bases are shared with TRBD1. With 5 bases clipped from V and 5 bases from J, the junction kept 11 bases outside the gene matches. Germline CDR1 is MDHEN and CDR2 is SYDVKM. This CDR3 has 16 amino acids. The CDR3 is CASSTTGQGYEETQYF. The CDR3 DNA is TGTGCCAGCAGTACAACGGGACAGGGGTACGAGGAGACCCAGTACTTC. The variable domain in full, completed from reference TRBV28 and TRBJ2-5, reads DVKVTQSSRYLVKRTGEKVFLECVQDMDHENMFWYRQDPGLGLRLIYFSYDVKMKEKGDIPEGYSVSREKKERFSLILESASTNQTSMYLCASSTTGQGYEETQYFGPGTRLLVL.

The gene calls are TRBV9 and TRBJ2-1, with 11 bases aligning to TRBD2. Germline trimming cut 5 bases from V and 4 bases from J; bases unmatched to any gene: 11. The CDR3 loop spans 17 amino acids. Per germline, CDR1 SGDLS and CDR2 YYNGEE. The CDR3 spells CASSVASGGPLYNEQFF. In nucleotides, the CDR3 is TGTGCCAGCAGTGTTGCTAGCGGGGGGCCGCTATACAATGAGCAGTTCTTC. Full variable domain (rest looked up from reference TRBV9 and TRBJ2-1): DSGVTQTPKHLITATGQRVTLRCSPRSGDLSVYWYQQSLDQGLQFLIQYYNGEERAKGNILERFSAQQFPDLHSELNLSSLELGDSALYFCASSVASGGPLYNEQFFGPGTRLTVL.

The genes are TRBV5-1 and TRBJ2-6, with D uncertain. V lost 6 bases and J lost 0, with 13 bases in between. Germline V CDR1 and CDR2: SGHRS, YFSETQ. The CDR3 covers 16 residues. Here the CDR3 DNA reads TGCGCCAGCACCGAGATAGCTATCTCTGGGGCCAACGTCCTGACTTTC. This codes for CASTEIAISGANVLTF.

This clone appeared a few times. This chain uses TRBV2 with TRBJ2-7; a weak D match, TRBD2 (6 bases). V lost 6 bases to trimming and J lost 3 bases, with 21 bases between them. This CDR3 region has 16 residues. Germline CDR1 SNHLY, CDR2 FYNNEI. CDR3 protein: CASRGRYGSGYYEQYF. As DNA, the CDR3 is TGTGCCAGCAGGGGGAGGTATGGTAGCGGATACTACGAGCAGTACTTC.

In its sample, this clone was seen a few times. The chain has TRBV27 and TRBJ2-3; 7 nucleotides agree with TRBD2. With 2 bases clipped from V and 9 bases from J, the junction kept 8 bases outside the gene matches. CDR3 length equals 14 residues. Germline CDR1 MNHEY, CDR2 SMNVEV (reference sequence). The CDR3 sequence: CASSLRDYGETQYF. The CDR3 bases are TGTGCCAGCAGTTTAAGGGACTACGGGGAGACGCAGTATTTT.

In DNA, the CDR3 is TGTGCCAGCTCAGCCGGACACTCAAGCAATCAGCCCCAGCATTTT. This codes for CASSAGHSSNQPQHF. The chain is built from TRBV18 and TRBJ1-5; weak D call: TRBD1 (5 bases). V was shortened by 5 bases and J by 1 base, with 12 bases between the two germline ends. The CDR3 contains 15 residues. The V gene's germline CDR1 is KGHSH and CDR2 LQKENI.

The chain carries TRBV6-5 and TRBJ1-6, with 9 bases matching TRBD1. CDR3 length equals 15 residues. V dropped 7 bases and J dropped 7; count of bases not matched to a gene: 8. Germline CDR1 reads MNHEY; CDR2 reads SVGAGI. CDR3 loop: CASTNYRGLNSPLHF. CDR3 DNA sequence: TGTGCCAGCACCAACTACAGGGGGCTGAATTCACCCCTCCACTTT.

This clone was seen a single time. The V and J genes are TRBV5-1 and TRBJ2-7; TRBD2 is a possible D gene (5 bases). The CDR3 is made up of 14 amino acids. CDR1 and CDR2 (germline): SGHRS, YFSETQ. V lost 1 base to trimming and J lost 3 bases, with 11 bases between them. The DNA of the CDR3 is TGCGCCAGCAGCTTGATCGGGGAGCGCTACGAGCAGTACTTC. It encodes CASSLIGERYEQYF.

The chain employs TRBV11-3 and TRBJ2-7; tentatively, D is TRBD1 (6 bases). V lost 5 bases, J lost 2 bases, and 10 bases lay in between. Germline CDR1 SGHNT, CDR2 YENEEA. This CDR3 comprises 13 residues. The CDR3 sequence: CASSPTGTYEQYF. The CDR3 region has the DNA TGTGCCAGCAGCCCAACAGGGACCTACGAGCAGTACTTC.

The chain couples TRBV11-3 to TRBJ2-1, with 9 nucleotides matching TRBD1. There are 15 residues in the CDR3. Trimming cost V 5 bases and J 9 bases; bases outside gene matches: 11. CDR1 and CDR2 (germline): SGHNT, YENEEA. This CDR3 reads CASSRGTGMSGEQFF. The CDR3 DNA follows: TGTGCCAGCAGCAGGGGGACAGGGATGTCAGGTGAGCAGTTCTTC. Based on the CDR3 plus reference TRBV11-3 and TRBJ2-1, the full variable domain is EAGVVQSPRYKIIEKKQPVAFWCNPISGHNTLYWYLQNLGQGPELLIRYENEEAVDDSQLPKDRFSAERLKGVDSTLKIQPAELGDSAVYLCASSRGTGMSGEQFFGPGTRLTVL.

This chain connects TRBV14 to TRBJ2-2; D gene ambiguous. The CDR3 is 14 amino acids. CDR1 and CDR2 from the germline V gene are SGHDN and FVKESK. V was pared by 1 base and J by 4 bases, with 7 bases between. This chain's CDR3 is CASSQAPLTGELFF. In DNA, the CDR3 is TGTGCCAGCAGCCAAGCTCCACTCACCGGGGAGCTGTTTTTT.

The chain is built from TRBV18 and TRBJ1-1, with no clear D. V was cut by 6 bases and J by 1 base, with 9 bases left in between. The CDR3 extends over 13 amino acids. From germline, CDR1 is KGHSH and CDR2 LQKENI. CDR3 coding DNA: TGTGCCAGCTCTTCAGCGACGAACACTGAAGCTTTCTTT. Its translation is CASSSATNTEAFF. The full variable domain, completed using reference TRBV18 and TRBJ1-1, is NAGVMQNPRHLVRRRGQEARLRCSPMKGHSHVYWYRQLPEEGLKFMVYLQKENIIDESGMPKERFSAEFPKEGPSILRIQQVVRGDSAAYFCASSSATNTEAFFGQGTRLTVV.